This T cell receptor (beta chain) comes out of a study of blood T cells in healthy people across ages. With a J-beta primer mix and a sample-barcoded 5' primer, a second PCR ran about 7 to 12 cycles. TCRdb re-called the 5' RACE reads through MiXCR, storing one row per CDR3 protein. The repertoire has around 850,000 distinct CDR3 sequences, roughly 35% of them found once; the top ten carry 10% to 15%. Of note for this clonotype: Antigen unknown.

Study-wide results and limits: Strong correlation linked observed beta diversity and percent naive T cells.

The V end lost 6 bases, the J end lost 2 bases, and 10 bases lay between the germline ends. Germline assignment: CDR1 SGHTA and CDR2 FQGNSA. The CDR3 loop spans 13 amino acids. The chain has TRBV7-2 and TRBJ1-1; D call uncertain. Specimen: blood. The sequence derives from a man aged 18 to 30 in good health. The CDR3 spells CASRLNINTEAFF. CDR3 nucleotide sequence: TGTGCCAGCAGGTTAAACATAAACACTGAAGCTTTCTTT.